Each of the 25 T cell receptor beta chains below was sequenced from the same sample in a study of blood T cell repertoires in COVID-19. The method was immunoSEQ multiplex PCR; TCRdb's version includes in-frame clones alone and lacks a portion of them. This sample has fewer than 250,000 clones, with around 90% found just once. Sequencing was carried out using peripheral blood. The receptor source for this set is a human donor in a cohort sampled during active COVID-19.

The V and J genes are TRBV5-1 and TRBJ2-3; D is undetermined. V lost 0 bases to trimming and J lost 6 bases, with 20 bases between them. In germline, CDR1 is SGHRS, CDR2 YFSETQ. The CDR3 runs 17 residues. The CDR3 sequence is CASSLASMRIPFDTQYF. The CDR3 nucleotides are TGCGCCAGCAGCTTGGCCTCGATGCGGATTCCGTTTGATACGCAGTATTTT. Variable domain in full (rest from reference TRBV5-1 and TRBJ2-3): KAGVTQTPRYLIKTRGQQVTLSCSPISGHRSVSWYQQTPGQGLQFLFEYFSETQRNKGNFPGRFSGRQFSNSRSEMNVSTLELGDSALYLCASSLASMRIPFDTQYFGPGTRLTVL.

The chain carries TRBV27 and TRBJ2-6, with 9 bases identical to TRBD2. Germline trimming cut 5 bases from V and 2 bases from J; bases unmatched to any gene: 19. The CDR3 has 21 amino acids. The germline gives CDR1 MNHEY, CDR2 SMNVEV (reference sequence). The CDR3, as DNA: TGTGCCAGCAGTCCCTGGCCATCGGGACTAGCTCGTCCCCCTGGGGCCAACGTCCTGACTTTC. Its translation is CASSPWPSGLARPPGANVLTF.

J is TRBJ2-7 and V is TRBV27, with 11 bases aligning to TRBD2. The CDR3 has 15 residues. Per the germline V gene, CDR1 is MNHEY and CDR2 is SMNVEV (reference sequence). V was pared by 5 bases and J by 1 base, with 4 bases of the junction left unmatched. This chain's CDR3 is CASSGRLAGSYEQYF. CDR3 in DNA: TGTGCCAGCAGTGGTAGACTAGCGGGGTCCTACGAGCAGTACTTC.

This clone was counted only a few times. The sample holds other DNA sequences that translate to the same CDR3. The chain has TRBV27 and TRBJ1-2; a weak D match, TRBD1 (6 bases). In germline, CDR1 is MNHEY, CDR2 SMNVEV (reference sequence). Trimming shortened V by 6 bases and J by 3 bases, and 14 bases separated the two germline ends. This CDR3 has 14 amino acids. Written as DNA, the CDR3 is TGTGCCAGCAGCCCTAACAGGGTGGACTATGGCTACACCTTC. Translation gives CASSPNRVDYGYTF.

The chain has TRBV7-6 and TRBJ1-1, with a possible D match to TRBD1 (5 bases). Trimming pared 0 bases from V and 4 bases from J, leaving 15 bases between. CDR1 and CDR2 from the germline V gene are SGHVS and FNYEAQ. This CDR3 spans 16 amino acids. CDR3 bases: TGTGCCAGCAGCTTAGCGGGTCCGGGGGTCCTCACTGAAGCTTTCTTT. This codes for CASSLAGPGVLTEAFF.

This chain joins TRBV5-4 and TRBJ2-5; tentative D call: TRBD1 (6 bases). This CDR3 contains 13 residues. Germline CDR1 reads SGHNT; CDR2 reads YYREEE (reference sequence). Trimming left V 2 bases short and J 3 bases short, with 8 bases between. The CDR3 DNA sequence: TGTGCCAGCAGCTTTAGGGACAAAGAGACCCAGTACTTC. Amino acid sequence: CASSFRDKETQYF.

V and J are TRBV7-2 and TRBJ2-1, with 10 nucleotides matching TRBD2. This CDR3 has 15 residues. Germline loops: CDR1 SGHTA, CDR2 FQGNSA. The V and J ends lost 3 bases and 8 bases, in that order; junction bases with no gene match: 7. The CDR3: CASSFQAGGGDEQFF. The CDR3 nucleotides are TGTGCCAGCAGCTTTCAAGCGGGAGGGGGGGATGAGCAGTTCTTC.

The CDR3 is CASSSGTGVFGNYGYTF. CDR3 DNA sequence: TGTGCCAGCAGCTCCGGGACAGGGGTTTTTGGTAACTATGGCTACACCTTC. The V gene is TRBV7-2, the J gene TRBJ1-2; 10 bases fit TRBD1. There are 17 residues in the CDR3. Trimming cost V 4 bases and J 1 base; bases outside gene matches: 9. Per germline, CDR1 SGHTA and CDR2 FQGNSA.

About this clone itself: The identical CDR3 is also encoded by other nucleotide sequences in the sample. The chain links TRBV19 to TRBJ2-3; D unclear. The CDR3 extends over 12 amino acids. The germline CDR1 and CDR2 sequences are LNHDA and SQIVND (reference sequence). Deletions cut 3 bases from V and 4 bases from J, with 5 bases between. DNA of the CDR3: TGTGCCAGTAGTATTGTCGCAGATACGCAGTATTTT. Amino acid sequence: CASSIVADTQYF.

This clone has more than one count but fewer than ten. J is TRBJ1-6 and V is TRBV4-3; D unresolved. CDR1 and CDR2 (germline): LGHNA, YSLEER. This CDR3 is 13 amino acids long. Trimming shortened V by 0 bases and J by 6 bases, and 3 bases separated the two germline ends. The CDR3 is CASSQDSNSPLHF. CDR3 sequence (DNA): TGCGCCAGCAGCCAAGATAGTAATTCACCCCTCCACTTT.

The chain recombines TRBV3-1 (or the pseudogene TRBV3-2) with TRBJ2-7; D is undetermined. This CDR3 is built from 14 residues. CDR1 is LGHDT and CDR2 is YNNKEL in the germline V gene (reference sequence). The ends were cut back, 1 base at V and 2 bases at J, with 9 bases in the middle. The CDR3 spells CASSQGLQTYEQYF. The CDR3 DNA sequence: TGTGCCAGCAGCCAAGGATTACAAACCTACGAGCAGTACTTC.

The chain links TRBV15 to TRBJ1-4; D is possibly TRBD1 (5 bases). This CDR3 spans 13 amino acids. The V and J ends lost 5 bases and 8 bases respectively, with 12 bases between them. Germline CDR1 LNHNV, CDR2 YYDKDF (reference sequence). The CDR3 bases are TGTGCCACCAGCCGGGCCCCAGGGGAAAAACTGTTTTTT. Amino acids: CATSRAPGEKLFF.

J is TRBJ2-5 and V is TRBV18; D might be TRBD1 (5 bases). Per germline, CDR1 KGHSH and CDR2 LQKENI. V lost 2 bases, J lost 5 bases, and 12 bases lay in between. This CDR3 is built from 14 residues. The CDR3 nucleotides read TGTGCCAGCTCACCAGGGGCTTGGTGGGAGACCCAGTACTTC. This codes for CASSPGAWWETQYF.

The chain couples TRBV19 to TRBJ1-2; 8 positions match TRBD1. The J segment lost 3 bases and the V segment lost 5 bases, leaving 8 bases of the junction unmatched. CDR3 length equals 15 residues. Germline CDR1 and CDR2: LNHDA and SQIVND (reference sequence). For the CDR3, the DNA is TGTGCCAGTAGTCGCACCCCAGGGGGCTACTATGGCTACACCTTC. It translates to CASSRTPGGYYGYTF.

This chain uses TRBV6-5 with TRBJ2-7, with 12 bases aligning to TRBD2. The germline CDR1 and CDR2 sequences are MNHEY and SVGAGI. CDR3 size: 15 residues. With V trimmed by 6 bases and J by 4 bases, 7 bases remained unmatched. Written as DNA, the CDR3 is TGTGCCAGCAGATCGGCCGGGACTAGCGGGTACGAGCAGTACTTC. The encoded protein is CASRSAGTSGYEQYF.

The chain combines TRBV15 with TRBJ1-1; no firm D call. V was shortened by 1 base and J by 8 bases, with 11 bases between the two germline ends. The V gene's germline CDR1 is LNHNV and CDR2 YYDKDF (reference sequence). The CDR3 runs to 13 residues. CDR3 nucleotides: TGTGCCACCAGCAGAGTCTTGGCAGGAGAAGCTTTCTTT. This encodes CATSRVLAGEAFF.

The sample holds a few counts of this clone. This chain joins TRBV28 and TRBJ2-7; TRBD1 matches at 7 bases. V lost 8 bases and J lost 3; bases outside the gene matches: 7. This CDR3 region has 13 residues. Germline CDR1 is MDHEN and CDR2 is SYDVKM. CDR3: CASLGQLSYEQYF. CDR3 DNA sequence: TGTGCCAGCCTGGGACAGCTTAGCTACGAGCAGTACTTC.

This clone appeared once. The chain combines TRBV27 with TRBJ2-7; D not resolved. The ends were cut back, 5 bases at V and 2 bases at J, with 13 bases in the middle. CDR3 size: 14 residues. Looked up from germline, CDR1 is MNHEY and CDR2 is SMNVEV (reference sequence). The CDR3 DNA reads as TGTGCCAGCAGTCTAAGTCGGTTTGCCTACGAGCAGTACTTC. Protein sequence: CASSLSRFAYEQYF.

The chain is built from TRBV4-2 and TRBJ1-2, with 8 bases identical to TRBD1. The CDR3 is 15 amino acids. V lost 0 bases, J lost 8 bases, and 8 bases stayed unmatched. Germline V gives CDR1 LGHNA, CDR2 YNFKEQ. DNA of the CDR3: TGTGCCAGCAGCCAAGATTGGGACAGGTTCGGCGGCTACACCTTC. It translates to CASSQDWDRFGGYTF.

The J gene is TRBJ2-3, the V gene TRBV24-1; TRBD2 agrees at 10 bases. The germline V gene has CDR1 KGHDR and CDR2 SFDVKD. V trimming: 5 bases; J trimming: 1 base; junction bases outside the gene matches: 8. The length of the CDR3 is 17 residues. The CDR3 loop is CATSAASGGRRTDTQYF. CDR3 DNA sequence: TGTGCCACCAGTGCGGCTAGCGGGGGAAGACGCACAGATACGCAGTATTTT.

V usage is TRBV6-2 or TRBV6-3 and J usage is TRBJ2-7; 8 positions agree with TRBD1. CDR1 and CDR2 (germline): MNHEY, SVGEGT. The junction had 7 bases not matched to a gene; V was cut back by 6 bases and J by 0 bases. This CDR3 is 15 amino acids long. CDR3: CASSSGQGSSYEQYF. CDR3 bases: TGTGCCAGCAGCAGTGGACAGGGAAGCTCCTACGAGCAGTACTTC.

In nucleotides, the CDR3 is TGCAGCGTTGAAGGCGGGGGGAGAGGTGGCTACACCTTC. Protein sequence: CSVEGGGRGGYTF. This chain joins TRBV29-1 and TRBJ1-2; a weak D match, TRBD1 (5 bases). Looked up from germline, CDR1 is SQVTM and CDR2 is ANQGSEA. The ends were cut back, 1 base at V and 7 bases at J, with 13 bases in the middle. The CDR3 consists of 13 residues.

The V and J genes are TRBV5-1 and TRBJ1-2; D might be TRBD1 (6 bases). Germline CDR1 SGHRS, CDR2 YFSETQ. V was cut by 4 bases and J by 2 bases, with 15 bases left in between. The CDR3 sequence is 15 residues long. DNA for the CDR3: TGCGCCAGCAGCGCTAATACGGGACAAAACTATGGCTACACCTTC. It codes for CASSANTGQNYGYTF.

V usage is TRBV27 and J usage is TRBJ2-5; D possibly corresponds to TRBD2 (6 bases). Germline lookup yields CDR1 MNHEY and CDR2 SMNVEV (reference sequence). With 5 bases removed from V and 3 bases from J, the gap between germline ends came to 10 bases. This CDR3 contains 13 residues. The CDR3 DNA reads TGTGCCAGCAGTAGGTGGAGGGAAGAGACCCAGTACTTC. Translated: CASSRWREETQYF.

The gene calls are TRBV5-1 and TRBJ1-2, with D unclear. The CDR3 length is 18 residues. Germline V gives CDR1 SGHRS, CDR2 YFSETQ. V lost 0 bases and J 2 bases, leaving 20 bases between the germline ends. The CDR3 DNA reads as TGCGCCAGCAGCTTGGCGTGGGAGCCCAACCACTTCAACTATGGCTACACCTTC. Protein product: CASSLAWEPNHFNYGYTF.